This entry is about one TCR beta chain. The antigen remains unidentified. This entry is derived from a study of response to subunit inactivated influenza vaccine. Findings and caveats of the study: That few new T cells are recruited by each seasonal influenza vaccination was the authors' suggestion.

Trimming pared 1 base from V and 6 bases from J, leaving 13 bases between. The CDR3 is 14 amino acids. Looked up from germline, CDR1 is SGHAT and CDR2 is FQNNGV. From the RT-PCR reads, TCRdb called clonotypes with MiXCR, one entry per CDR3 protein. The sample carries 700,000 to 900,000 distinct CDR3 sequences, around 20% recorded once. The input for sequencing was PBMCs from blood, taken 4 to 6 days after vaccination. The chain carries TRBV11-2 and TRBJ2-7, with a weak D call TRBD1 (7 bases). The clonotype originates from a man aged 50-59 years who received an inactivated influenza vaccine. CDR3 protein: CASSLGAGTVEQYF. The CDR3 DNA reads as TGTGCCAGCAGCTTAGGGGCGGGGACAGTCGAGCAGTACTTC.